These 7 T cell receptor beta chains were sequenced from one sample in a study of cytomegalovirus exposure and HLA in healthy donors. PCR amplification relied on 60 Vbeta primers (plus 13 Jbeta primers). Data came from immunoSEQ multiplex PCR; TCRdb stores just in-frame clones and leaves some out. The sample shows over 150,000 clones, about four fifths of them seen only once. The source material was PBMCs. Every receptor here comes from a woman in her forties or fifties in good health and CMV-seronegative.

The chain recombines TRBV6-5 with TRBJ2-7, with TRBD1 matching 8 bases. Germline V gene lookup returns CDR1 MNHEY and CDR2 SVGAGI. V was clipped by 10 bases and J by 6 bases; unmatched bases: 14. The CDR3 consists of 14 residues. The CDR3 reads CAIRRTGNPLEQYF. The CDR3 DNA is TGTGCCATACGGCGGACAGGGAACCCACTCGAGCAGTACTTC.

V is TRBV28 and J is TRBJ1-2; 9 nucleotides align to TRBD1. CDR3 size: 15 residues. V shed 4 bases and J 2 bases; nucleotides not matched to a gene: 5. Germline V gene sequence: CDR1 MDHEN, CDR2 SYDVKM. Here the CDR3 reads CASSSLGTGNYGYTF. The CDR3 DNA follows: TGTGCCAGCAGTTCCCTCGGGACAGGGAACTATGGCTACACCTTC.

This sequence joins TRBV5-1 and TRBJ2-3; D possibly corresponds to TRBD1 (5 bases). Germline loops: CDR1 SGHRS, CDR2 YFSETQ. CDR3 length: 14 amino acids. V gave up 7 bases and J gave up 4 bases, with 16 bases separating them. CDR3 amino acids: CASSWTPDADTQYF. In DNA form, the CDR3 reads TGCGCCAGCTCGTGGACACCGGACGCAGATACGCAGTATTTT.

V gene TRBV30 combines with J gene TRBJ2-3; perhaps TRBD2 as D (5 bases). Trimming removed 7 bases at V and 1 base at J, with 15 bases between. This CDR3 comprises 14 residues. The V gene's germline CDR1 is GTSNPN and CDR2 SVGIG (reference sequence). CDR3 region: CASHQRRGTDTQYF. The CDR3 coding sequence is TGTGCCTCTCACCAGCGGAGAGGCACAGATACGCAGTATTTT. Variable domain in full (rest from reference TRBV30 and TRBJ2-3): SQTIHQWPATLVQPVGSPLSLECTVEGTSNPNLYWYRQAAGRGLQLLFYSVGIGQISSEVPQNLSASRPQDRQFILSSKKLLLSDSGFYLCASHQRRGTDTQYFGPGTRLTVL.

V is TRBV19 and J is TRBJ1-4; maybe TRBD1 (6 bases). V shed 4 bases and J shed 8 bases, with 20 bases lying between them. Germline-derived CDR1 and CDR2 are LNHDA and SQIVND (reference sequence). The CDR3 is 16 residues long. In DNA form, the CDR3 reads TGTGCCAGTAGTACCCGACACAGGGCGGATAACGAAAAACTGTTTTTT. Encoded protein: CASSTRHRADNEKLFF.

The chain links TRBV30 to TRBJ2-5; D remains unclear. The J call is uncertain, as TRBJ2-7 better fits the DNA end. Germline V CDR1 and CDR2: GTSNPN, SVGIG (reference sequence). The CDR3 runs 12 residues. CDR3 nucleotide sequence: TGTGCCTGGAATCCTCGAACCTACGAGCAGTACTTC. Amino acid sequence: CAWNPRTYEQYF.

In its sample, this clone was seen once. CDR3 region: CAISESLGGSFF. In DNA form, the CDR3 reads TGTGCCATCAGTGAGTCCCTAGGGGGCTCTTTCTTT. The rearrangement joins TRBV10-3 to TRBJ1-1; 7 bases align to TRBD1. Germline CDR1 and CDR2: ENHRY and SYGVKD. CDR3 length equals 12 residues. V was clipped by 0 bases and J by 12 bases; unmatched bases: 4.